The 8 T cell receptor beta chains in this list originate from one sample, sequenced in a study of Ad26.COV2.S vaccination and SARS-CoV-2 variants. Treatment denoted: roughly 20 received Ad26.COV2.S at low or high dose, single or two shots; roughly five received placebo; per-sample allocation not given. Collection of the samples took place on day 63 after the first injection of vaccine or placebo. Sequenced by immunoSEQ multiplex PCR; TCRdb stores in-frame clones only, minus some. The table records 440,000 or so clones, less than 95% of them present only once. The specimen comprised peripheral blood, sampled in a trial of Ad26.COV2.S vaccine versus placebo. Receptors originate from a person between 18 and 60 years old who received the Ad26.COV2.S COVID-19 vaccine or a placebo.

The V call is TRBV21-1, the J call TRBJ2-7; no check of the table's D call, TRBD2, against the DNA was made. TRBV21-1 is annotated as a pseudogene. This CDR3 region has 18 residues. The CDR3, as DNA: TGTGCCAGCAGCAAAAGTGGATTTCCGGGACTAGCGAATCCCGAGCAGTACTTC. Its translation: CASSKSGFPGLANPEQYF.

The chain has TRBV21-1 and TRBJ2-1; the table's D call of TRBD1 was not tested on the DNA. TRBV21-1 is a known pseudogene. There are 15 residues in the CDR3. The DNA for the CDR3 is TGTGCCAGCAGCATCGCGAGGGGGCTTTACAATGAGCAGTTCTTC. Translation gives CASSIARGLYNEQFF.

The CDR3 loop reads CASSQDFGRKETQYF. The CDR3 DNA sequence: TGTGCCAGCAGCCAAGATTTCGGGAGGAAGGAGACCCAGTACTTC. The chain recombines TRBV3-1 (or the pseudogene TRBV3-2) with TRBJ2-5; TRBD2 matches at 7 bases. This CDR3 is built from 15 residues. Germline CDR1 reads LGHDT; CDR2 reads YNNKEL (reference sequence). J lost 5 bases, V lost 0 bases, and 6 bases had no gene match.

The chain recombines TRBV12-5 with TRBJ1-1, with 7 bases that match TRBD1. Germline trimming cut 2 bases from V and 1 base from J; bases unmatched to any gene: 4. This CDR3 has 15 residues. The germline V gene has CDR1 LGHNT and CDR2 FRNRAP. CDR3 DNA: TGTGCTAGTGGTTTGTCGGACAGGACGAACACTGAAGCTTTCTTT. Protein: CASGLSDRTNTEAFF.

This clone was observed once. The V call is TRBV7-9, the J call TRBJ1-1; D unclear. CDR1 is SEHNR, CDR2 FQNEAQ, per germline (reference sequence). Trimming left V 7 bases short and J 3 bases short, with 15 bases between. This CDR3 contains 14 residues. CDR3 in DNA: TGTGCCAGCAACCTCGGCGGGGTGGACACTGAAGCTTTCTTT. As protein: CASNLGGVDTEAFF.

The chain uses TRBV5-4 and TRBJ2-5; D is perhaps TRBD1 (7 bases). The CDR3 consists of 15 residues. V gave up 2 bases and J gave up 1 base, with 12 bases separating them. Germline CDR1 and CDR2: SGHNT and YYREEE (reference sequence). In nucleotides, the CDR3 is TGTGCCAGCAGCTTTGCGGGACAGTTCCAAGAGACCCAGTACTTC. This gives the protein CASSFAGQFQETQYF. Together with reference TRBV5-4 and TRBJ2-5, the CDR3 gives the full variable domain: ETGVTQSPTHLIKTRGQQVTLRCSSQSGHNTVSWYQQALGQGPQFIFQYYREEENGRGNFPPRFSGLQFPNYSSELNVNALELDDSALYLCASSFAGQFQETQYFGPGTRLLVL.

This sequence joins TRBV7-9 and TRBJ2-7; no clear D. CDR1 and CDR2 from the germline V gene are SEHNR and FQNEAQ (reference sequence). V dropped 6 bases and J dropped 0 bases, with 6 bases sitting between them. The CDR3 totals 12 residues. In DNA, the CDR3 is TGTGCCAGCAGGCCCGACTCCTACGAGCAGTACTTC. This sequence encodes CASRPDSYEQYF.

The gene calls are TRBV30 and TRBJ2-7; D ambiguous. Between the trimmed V and J ends, which lost 1 base and 0 bases, there was a span of 16 bases. CDR1 is GTSNPN and CDR2 is SVGIG in the germline V gene (reference sequence). This CDR3 has 16 amino acids. The CDR3 DNA follows: TGTGCCTGGAGTGCTACCTCCCGGGCGCGCTCCTACGAGCAGTACTTC. The encoded protein is CAWSATSRARSYEQYF.